Shown below are 2 T cell receptor beta chains from a single sample sequenced in a study of blood T cell repertoires in COVID-19. Sequencing used immunoSEQ multiplex PCR; TCRdb keeps in-frame clones, though not all of them. The repertoire holds around 240,000 clones, with about 90% as singletons. Sequencing input: PBMCs or T cells enriched from blood (not recorded which). The receptors here all came from a human donor in a cohort exposed to, infected with or recovered from COVID-19 (not recorded which). The donor label of this sample is uncertain.

CDR3 nucleotides: TGTGCCAGTAGTCTGAATACCGGGACAGGGGGTAATGAGCAGTTCTTC. Translating gives CASSLNTGTGGNEQFF. The J gene is TRBJ2-1, the V gene TRBV19; 11 nucleotides match TRBD1. The CDR3 consists of 16 residues. With 5 bases clipped from V and 7 bases from J, the junction kept 10 bases outside the gene matches. The germline CDR1 and CDR2 sequences are LNHDA and SQIVND (reference sequence).

The chain employs TRBV4-1 and TRBJ2-7; tentative D call: TRBD1 (5 bases). Deletions cut 1 base from V and 3 bases from J, with 13 bases between. Per germline, CDR1 MGHRA and CDR2 YSYEKL. This CDR3 has 15 amino acids. The CDR3, as DNA: TGCGCCAGCAGCCAAGGGGCACAGGTCAACTACGAGCAGTACTTC. It yields the protein CASSQGAQVNYEQYF.